This T cell receptor beta chain was profiled in a study of cytomegalovirus exposure and HLA in healthy donors. Regarding the study as a whole: In vitro assays verified that a few CMV-associated chains recognized CMV antigens specifically. The listing of roughly 160 TCR beta chains classed them as cytomegalovirus-associated. Clusters of TCRs from the first cohort tended to co-occur in the roughly 120 validation repertoires (as a later analysis found).

Turning to this clone: Its specificity is not known.

Germline assignment: CDR1 MDHEN and CDR2 SYDVKM. The V gene lost 7 bases and the J gene lost 1 base, with 17 bases spanning the gap. This CDR3 has 16 amino acids. TCRdb's copy holds only in-frame clones and misses some; the assay was immunoSEQ multiplex PCR. The sample contains roughly 68,000 clones, 96% of which appear only once. The clonotype was recovered from a young woman in good health and CMV-seropositive. This rearrangement joins TRBV28 to TRBJ1-5, with D perhaps TRBD1 (5 bases). Sequencing was done on a sample of PBMCs. This CDR3 reads CASKGDWATSNQPQHF. Here the CDR3 DNA reads TGTGCCAGCAAAGGGGATTGGGCCACGAGCAATCAGCCCCAGCATTTT.